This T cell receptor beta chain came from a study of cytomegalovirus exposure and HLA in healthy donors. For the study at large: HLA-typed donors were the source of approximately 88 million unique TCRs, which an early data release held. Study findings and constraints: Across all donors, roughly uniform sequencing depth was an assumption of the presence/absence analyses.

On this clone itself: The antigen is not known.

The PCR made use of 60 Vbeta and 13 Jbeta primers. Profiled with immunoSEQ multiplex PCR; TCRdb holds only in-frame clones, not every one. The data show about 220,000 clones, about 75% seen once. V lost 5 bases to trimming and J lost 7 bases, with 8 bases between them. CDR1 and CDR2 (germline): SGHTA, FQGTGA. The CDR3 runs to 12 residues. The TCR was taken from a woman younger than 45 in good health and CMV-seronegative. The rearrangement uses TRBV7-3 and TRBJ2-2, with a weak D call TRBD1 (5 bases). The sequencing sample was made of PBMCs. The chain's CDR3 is CASSQTVGELFF. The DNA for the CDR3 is TGTGCCAGCAGCCAGACAGTCGGGGAGCTGTTTTTT.